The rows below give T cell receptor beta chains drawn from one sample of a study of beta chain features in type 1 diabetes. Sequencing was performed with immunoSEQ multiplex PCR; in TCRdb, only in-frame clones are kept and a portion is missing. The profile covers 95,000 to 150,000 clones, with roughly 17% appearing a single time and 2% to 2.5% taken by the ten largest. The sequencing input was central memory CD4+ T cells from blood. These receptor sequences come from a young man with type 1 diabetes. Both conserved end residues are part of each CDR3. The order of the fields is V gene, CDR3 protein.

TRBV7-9,CASSSVDTQYF
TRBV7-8,CASSSPPGGAGDNSYNEQFF
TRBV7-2,CASSLPPTARGVSSPLHF
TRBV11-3,CASSLNWGSSYEQYF
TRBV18,CASSPREGLNTEAFF
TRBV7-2,CASSLDESSYNEQFF
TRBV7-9,CASTLSGILYEQYF
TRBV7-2,CASSFSQGRGTGELFF
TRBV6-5,CASRRTLDYGYTF
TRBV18,CASSPGILIREQFF
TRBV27,CASSQARNTDTQYF
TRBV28,CASSSTGTGSYEQYF
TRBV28,CASSGGQNSPLHF
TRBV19,CASSSGTSAYQETQYF
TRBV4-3,CASSQEPLAGIRSNTGELFF
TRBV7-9,CASSSPGGGGYEQYF
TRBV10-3,CAINRQGTDYGYTF
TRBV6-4,CASSWTGFMHQNIQYF
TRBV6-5,CASLSWNEQFF
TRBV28,CASSPFESWGETQYF
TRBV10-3,CATTGTYNEQFF
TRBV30,CAWITGGYGELFF